The 20 T cell receptor beta chains below come from one sample, sequenced in a study of CD8 T cells in Susac syndrome. It was with random hexamers that 0.5 to 1 ug RNA was reverse transcribed. TCRdb re-called the immunoSEQ multiplex PCR reads through MiXCR, storing one row per CDR3 protein. The sample includes roughly 150,000 distinct CDR3 sequences, approximately 95% seen only once; the top ten take 0.16%. The sample comprised CD4+ T cells from PBMCs. These receptors originate from a human donor with Susac syndrome.

This chain links TRBV20-1 with TRBJ2-3; D not resolved. Germline CDR1 DFQATT, CDR2 SNEGSKA (reference sequence). Trimming left V 3 bases short and J 5 bases short, with 3 bases between. This CDR3 has 10 amino acids. The CDR3, as DNA: TGCAGTGCTAGGCAAGATACGCAGTATTTT. Its translation is CSARQDTQYF.

The J gene is TRBJ2-6, the V gene TRBV7-3; D not certain. The CDR3 has 15 amino acids. CDR1 SGHTA and CDR2 FQGTGA come from the germline V gene. The V end was cut by 5 bases, the J end by 0 bases, with 8 bases between. The CDR3 protein is CASSNLSSGANVLTF. CDR3 nucleotides: TGTGCCAGCAGCAACCTTAGCTCTGGGGCCAACGTCCTGACTTTC.

This sequence joins TRBV9 and TRBJ2-2; no clear D gene. Between the trimmed V and J ends, which lost 2 bases and 7 bases, there was a span of 12 bases. Germline V CDR1 and CDR2: SGDLS, YYNGEE. The length of the CDR3 is 14 residues. The CDR3 bases are TGTGCCAGCAGCGTTAACCCTATAGGCGGGGAGCTGTTTTTT. It codes for CASSVNPIGGELFF. Full variable domain (remainder filled in from reference TRBV9 and TRBJ2-2): DSGVTQTPKHLITATGQRVTLRCSPRSGDLSVYWYQQSLDQGLQFLIQYYNGEERAKGNILERFSAQQFPDLHSELNLSSLELGDSALYFCASSVNPIGGELFFGEGSRLTVL.

The chain is built from TRBV2 and TRBJ2-5; a weak D match, TRBD1 (6 bases). The tail of the sequence fits TRBJ2-7 better, so the J call may be wrong. Germline values: CDR1 SNHLY, CDR2 FYNNEI. CDR3 length equals 12 residues. The CDR3 DNA is TGTGCCGTCGGTGGGGGCTGGGACGAGCAGTACTTC. The encoded protein is CAVGGGWDEQYF.

The chain recombines TRBV29-1 with TRBJ1-2; D gene uncertain. The V and J ends lost 5 bases and 6 bases respectively, with 4 bases between them. CDR3 length equals 9 residues. Germline V gene data show CDR1 as SQVTM and CDR2 as ANQGSEA. CDR3 residues: CSVSDGYTF. The CDR3 nucleotides are TGCAGCGTTAGTGATGGCTACACCTTC.

This chain joins TRBV6-6 and TRBJ1-1; D is unresolved. CDR3 length: 11 amino acids. Germline CDR1 reads MNHNY; CDR2 reads SVGAGI (reference sequence). V lost 8 bases and J lost 0, with 4 bases in between. The CDR3 region has the DNA TGTGCCAGCTCAATGAACACTGAAGCTTTCTTT. This encodes CASSMNTEAFF.

This rearrangement joins TRBV18 to TRBJ2-7; no clear D. The CDR3 covers 12 residues. V was clipped by 3 bases and J by 1 base, with 4 bases between them. Germline V gene lookup returns CDR1 KGHSH and CDR2 LQKENI. The CDR3 protein is CASSPLSYEQYF. The DNA of the CDR3 is TGTGCCAGCTCACCTCTGTCCTACGAGCAGTACTTC.

This sequence joins TRBV9 and TRBJ2-3; D is uncertain. Germline V lookup: CDR1 SGDLS, CDR2 YYNGEE. The CDR3 totals 13 residues. Trimming left V 1 base short and J 2 bases short, with 5 bases between. CDR3 residues: CASSVHPTDTQYF. CDR3 DNA sequence: TGTGCCAGCAGCGTACATCCCACAGATACGCAGTATTTT.

V usage is TRBV20-1 and J usage is TRBJ2-5, with a possible D match to TRBD1 (5 bases). The CDR3 spans 14 residues. V was clipped by 1 base and J by 0 bases, with 9 bases between them. Looked up from germline, CDR1 is DFQATT and CDR2 is SNEGSKA (reference sequence). DNA for the CDR3: TGCAGTGCTAGAGGGGGCTCCTACCAAGAGACCCAGTACTTC. It translates to CSARGGSYQETQYF.

The V and J genes are TRBV20-1 and TRBJ2-3; TRBD2 matches 8 bases. V was clipped by 4 bases and J by 0 bases; unmatched bases: 6. Germline values: CDR1 DFQATT, CDR2 SNEGSKA (reference sequence). This CDR3 comprises 15 residues. The CDR3 here is CSAITASGSTDTQYF. CDR3 DNA: TGCAGTGCTATCACGGCTAGCGGGAGCACAGATACGCAGTATTTT.

CDR3 coding DNA: TGTGCCAGCAGCTTCGTAAACGGGGGGGCCGTGGAGACCCAGTACTTC. Translation: CASSFVNGGAVETQYF. V usage is TRBV5-6 and J usage is TRBJ2-5; 8 positions match TRBD2. With V trimmed by 2 bases and J by 5 bases, 11 bases remained unmatched. The CDR3 covers 16 residues. Per the germline V gene, CDR1 is SGHDT and CDR2 is YYEEEE.

The J gene is TRBJ2-7, the V gene TRBV29-1; 7 nucleotides align to TRBD1. CDR3 length: 15 residues. Germline V gene data show CDR1 as SQVTM and CDR2 as ANQGSEA. V lost 6 bases, J lost 2 bases, and 13 bases stayed unmatched. In DNA, the CDR3 is TGCAGCGTGACCCGCTCCCACGGACAGGCCTACGAGCAGTACTTC. It codes for CSVTRSHGQAYEQYF.

The V call is TRBV20-1, the J call TRBJ2-3, with D possibly TRBD2 on 6 matching bases. V lost 3 bases and J 6 bases, leaving 19 bases between the germline ends. The CDR3 is made up of 15 amino acids. Germline assignment: CDR1 DFQATT and CDR2 SNEGSKA (reference sequence). Written as DNA, the CDR3 is TGCAGTGCTAGCGCGCCCGCTAGCGAGCTGGATACGCAGTATTTT. Translated: CSASAPASELDTQYF.

The chain joins TRBV7-2 to TRBJ2-5, with 9 bases that match TRBD1. This CDR3 region has 16 residues. Unmatched junction bases numbered 6, after V lost 0 bases and J lost 4 bases. Germline CDR1 and CDR2: SGHTA and FQGNSA. CDR3: CASSLAGGQGLETQYF. CDR3 bases: TGTGCCAGCAGCTTAGCGGGGGGACAGGGTCTAGAGACCCAGTACTTC.

The V gene is TRBV5-1, the J gene TRBJ1-4; D is uncertain. This CDR3 is 15 amino acids long. Germline V lookup: CDR1 SGHRS, CDR2 YFSETQ. V was pared by 4 bases and J by 12 bases, with 22 bases between. The DNA for the CDR3 is TGCGCCAGCAGCCCTGTGGTGGGCGGGGAAGGAGAACTGTTTTTT. This gives the protein CASSPVVGGEGELFF.

This rearrangement joins TRBV20-1 to TRBJ1-1; TRBD1 is a possible D gene (6 bases). The CDR3 contains 13 residues. V lost 5 bases and J lost 1, with 11 bases in between. In germline, CDR1 is DFQATT, CDR2 SNEGSKA (reference sequence). Here the CDR3 reads CSAFRTENTEAFF. Written as DNA, the CDR3 is TGCAGTGCTTTTAGGACAGAGAACACTGAAGCTTTCTTT.

J is TRBJ2-3 and V is TRBV4-3, with D unresolved. CDR1 and CDR2 from the germline V gene are LGHNA and YSLEER. CDR3 length: 15 amino acids. V was shortened by 4 bases and J by 1 base, with 12 bases between the two germline ends. DNA of the CDR3: TGCGCCAGCAGCCCCTACATGGGCGGCACAGATACGCAGTATTTT. Encoded protein: CASSPYMGGTDTQYF.

The chain links TRBV23-1 to TRBJ2-6, with 7 nucleotides matching TRBD1. TRBV23-1 is given ORF status, its function remaining uncertain. CDR3 size: 18 residues. J was trimmed by 4 bases and V by 4 bases; bases with no gene match: 13. This chain's CDR3 is CASSPDRACNGGANVLTF. The CDR3 coding sequence is TGCGCCAGCAGTCCAGACAGGGCCTGCAATGGGGGGGCCAACGTCCTGACTTTC.

This rearrangement joins TRBV20-1 to TRBJ2-4, with D possibly being TRBD2 (5 bases). From germline, CDR1 is DFQATT and CDR2 SNEGSKA (reference sequence). Trimming took off 6 bases at V and 7 bases at J, with 19 bases between the two ends. The CDR3 is made up of 14 amino acids. The DNA for the CDR3 is TGCAGTGCCAGTATAACAGCGCGCGGGAACATTCAGTACTTC. Translation: CSASITARGNIQYF.

The CDR3 DNA follows: TGCGCCAGCAGCTTGAACACCCTGAACACTGAAGCTTTCTTT. Protein sequence: CASSLNTLNTEAFF. The chain has TRBV5-1 and TRBJ1-1; D call uncertain. V was pared by 1 base and J by 0 bases, with 7 bases between. The CDR3 runs 14 residues. Germline loops: CDR1 SGHRS, CDR2 YFSETQ.